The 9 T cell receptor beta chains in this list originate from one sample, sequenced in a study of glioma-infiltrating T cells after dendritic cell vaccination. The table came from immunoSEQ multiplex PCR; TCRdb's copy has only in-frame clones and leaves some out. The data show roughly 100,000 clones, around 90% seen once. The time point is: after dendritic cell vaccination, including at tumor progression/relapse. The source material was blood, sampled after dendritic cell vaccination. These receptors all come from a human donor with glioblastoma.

This CDR3 reads CASSPRGLYGYTF. In nucleotides, the CDR3 is TGTGCCAGCAGCCCGAGGGGGCTCTATGGCTACACCTTC. J is TRBJ1-2 and V is TRBV27; 7 nucleotides match TRBD1. Losses at the gene ends were 6 bases for V and 4 bases for J; bases not matched to a gene: 5. Germline loops: CDR1 MNHEY, CDR2 SMNVEV (reference sequence). The CDR3 is 13 amino acids.

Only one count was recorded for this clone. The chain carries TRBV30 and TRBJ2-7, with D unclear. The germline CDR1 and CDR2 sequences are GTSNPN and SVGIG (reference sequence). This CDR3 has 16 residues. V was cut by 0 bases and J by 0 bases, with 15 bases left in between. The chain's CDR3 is CAWSVNLATSSYEQYF. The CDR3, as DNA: TGTGCCTGGAGTGTAAACTTAGCCACCTCCTCCTACGAGCAGTACTTC.

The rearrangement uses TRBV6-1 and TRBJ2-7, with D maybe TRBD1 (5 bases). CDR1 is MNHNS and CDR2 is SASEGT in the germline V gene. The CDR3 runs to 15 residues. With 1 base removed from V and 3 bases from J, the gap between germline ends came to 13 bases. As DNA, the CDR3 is TGTGCCAGCAGTGAAGGCTTCCAGGGAAACTACGAGCAGTACTTC. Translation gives CASSEGFQGNYEQYF.

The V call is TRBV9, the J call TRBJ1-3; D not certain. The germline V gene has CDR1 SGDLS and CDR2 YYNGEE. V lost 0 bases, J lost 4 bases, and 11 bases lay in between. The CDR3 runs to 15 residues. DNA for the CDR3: TGTGCCAGCAGCGTAGGGGTAGCCGGGGGAAACACCATATATTTT. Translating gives CASSVGVAGGNTIYF.

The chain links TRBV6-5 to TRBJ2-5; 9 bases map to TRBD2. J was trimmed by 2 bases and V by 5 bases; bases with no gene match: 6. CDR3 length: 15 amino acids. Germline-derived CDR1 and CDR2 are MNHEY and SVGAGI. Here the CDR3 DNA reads TGTGCCAGCAGTAGACTAGCGGAAACACAAGAGACCCAGTACTTC. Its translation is CASSRLAETQETQYF.

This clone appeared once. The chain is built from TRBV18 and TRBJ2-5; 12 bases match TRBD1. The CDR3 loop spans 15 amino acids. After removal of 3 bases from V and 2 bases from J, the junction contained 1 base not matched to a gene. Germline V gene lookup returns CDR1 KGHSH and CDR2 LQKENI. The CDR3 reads CASSPGQGAQETQYF. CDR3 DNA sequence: TGTGCCAGCTCACCGGGACAGGGGGCTCAAGAGACCCAGTACTTC.

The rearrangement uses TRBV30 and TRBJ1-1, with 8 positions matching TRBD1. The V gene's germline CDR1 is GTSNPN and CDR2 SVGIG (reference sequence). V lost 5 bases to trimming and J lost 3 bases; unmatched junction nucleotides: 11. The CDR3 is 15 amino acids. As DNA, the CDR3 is TGTGCCTGGGACAGGGGACAGAGGAGCCACACTGAAGCTTTCTTT. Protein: CAWDRGQRSHTEAFF.

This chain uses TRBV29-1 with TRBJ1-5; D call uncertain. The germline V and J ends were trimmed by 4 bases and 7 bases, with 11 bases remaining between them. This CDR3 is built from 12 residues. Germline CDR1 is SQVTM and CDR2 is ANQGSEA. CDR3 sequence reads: CSVGHLNQPQHF. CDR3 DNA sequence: TGCAGCGTTGGACACCTCAACCAGCCCCAGCATTTT.

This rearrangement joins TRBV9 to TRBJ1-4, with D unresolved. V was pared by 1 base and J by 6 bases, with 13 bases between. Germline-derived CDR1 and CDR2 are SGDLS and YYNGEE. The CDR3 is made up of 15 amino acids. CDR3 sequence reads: CASSVIKTKDEKLFF. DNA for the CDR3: TGTGCCAGCAGCGTAATCAAGACTAAGGATGAAAAACTGTTTTTT.